The clone carrying this TCR beta chain was observed a few times. A J-beta primer mix and a sample-barcoded 5' primer were used in a second PCR of roughly 6 to 11 cycles. From the 5' RACE reads, TCRdb called clonotypes with MiXCR, one entry per CDR3 protein. The profile covers approximately 800,000 distinct CDR3 sequences, with 25% appearing a single time and under 4.5% taken by the ten largest. Germline V gives CDR1 LGHNA, CDR2 YSLEER. The CDR3 sequence is 15 residues long. With 1 base removed from V and 2 bases from J, the gap between germline ends came to 11 bases. The sample originates from a study of blood T cells in healthy people across ages. The sample also formed part of further work on T cells of mothers and their children.

Sequenced input: blood. The chain links TRBV4-3 to TRBJ2-5, with D perhaps TRBD2 (6 bases). The TCR was taken from a boy aged 10-17 years in good health. DNA of the CDR3: TGCGCCAGCAGCCAAGGTGCGGGAACACAAGAGACCCAGTACTTC. Its protein product is CASSQGAGTQETQYF.